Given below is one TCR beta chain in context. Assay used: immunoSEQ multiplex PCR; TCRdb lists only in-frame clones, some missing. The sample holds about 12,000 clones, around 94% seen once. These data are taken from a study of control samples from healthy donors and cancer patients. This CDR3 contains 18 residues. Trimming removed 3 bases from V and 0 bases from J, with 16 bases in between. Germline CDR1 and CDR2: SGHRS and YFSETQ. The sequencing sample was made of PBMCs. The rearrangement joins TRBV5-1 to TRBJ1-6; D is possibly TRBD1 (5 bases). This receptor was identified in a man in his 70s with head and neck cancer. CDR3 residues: CASSSTLQALSYNSPLHF. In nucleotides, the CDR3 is TGCGCCAGCAGCTCTACCCTACAGGCCCTCTCCTATAATTCACCCCTCCACTTT.